This is a list of T cell receptor beta chains from one sample in a study of cytomegalovirus exposure and HLA in healthy donors. This table comes from immunoSEQ multiplex PCR, and its TCRdb copy is limited to in-frame clones, with some not included. The top ten hold roughly 4.7% of the sample, which has roughly 180,000 clones, roughly 80% seen once. The sequenced sample consisted of PBMCs. Receptors originate from a woman aged 45-60 years in good health and CMV-seropositive. CDR3s include the opening cysteine and the closing phenylalanine or tryptophan. Each record gives: CDR3 protein, V gene, J gene.

CDR3aa: CASSSDRNTEAFF
v_gene: TRBV7-2
j_gene: TRBJ1-1

CDR3aa: CASSFIPRGTGLFAEAFF
v_gene: TRBV13
j_gene: TRBJ1-1

CDR3aa: CSVEIGTGAYEQYF
v_gene: TRBV29-1
j_gene: TRBJ2-7

CDR3aa: CASSDAGPPSWQYF
v_gene: TRBV6-1
j_gene: TRBJ2-7

CDR3aa: CASSLALADSYEQYF
v_gene: TRBV7-6
j_gene: TRBJ2-7

CDR3aa: CASSPLLRDSGNTIYF
v_gene: TRBV28
j_gene: TRBJ1-3

CDR3aa: CASSSGLAGHNEQFF
v_gene: TRBV5-6
j_gene: TRBJ2-1

CDR3aa: CATSRDPGSTEAFF
v_gene: TRBV15
j_gene: TRBJ1-1

CDR3aa: CASSWSGNTEAFF
v_gene: TRBV19
j_gene: TRBJ1-1

CDR3aa: CASSIEIGGTAFF
v_gene: TRBV19
j_gene: TRBJ1-1

CDR3aa: CASSEGQVTDTQYF
v_gene: TRBV25-1
j_gene: TRBJ2-3

CDR3aa: CASSLHRGPPNQPQHF
v_gene: TRBV7-2
j_gene: TRBJ1-5

CDR3aa: CASSPGAGAREQYF
v_gene: TRBV18
j_gene: TRBJ2-7

CDR3aa: CASRPLASYEQYF
v_gene: TRBV6-5
j_gene: TRBJ2-7

CDR3aa: CASSQDRFVGYSNYGYTF
v_gene: TRBV4-3
j_gene: TRBJ1-2

CDR3aa: CASSPGRDYGYTF
v_gene: TRBV5-4
j_gene: TRBJ1-2

CDR3aa: CASSLGQIPETQYF
v_gene: TRBV5-1
j_gene: TRBJ2-5

CDR3aa: CASSTDYGTVNEQFF
v_gene: TRBV7-9
j_gene: TRBJ2-1

CDR3aa: CASSPVRDRLTDTQYF
v_gene: TRBV5-1
j_gene: TRBJ2-3

CDR3aa: CASSTQGRKSGANVLTF
v_gene: TRBV27
j_gene: TRBJ2-6